This TCR beta chain was identified during a study of T cells in Graves' hyperthyroidism and ophthalmopathy. About the study: The authors collected peripheral blood at initial diagnosis, before any treatment.

Germline trimming cut 5 bases from V and 8 bases from J; bases unmatched to any gene: 7. The CDR3 length is 13 residues. The V gene's germline CDR1 is LNHDA and CDR2 SQIVND (reference sequence). Findings of the study overall: The blood repertoire included most of the expanded thyroid clonotypes above 0.001.

Amplification targeted TCR beta CDR3 regions from RNA transcripts. With the HTBI primer set, the TCR CDR3 went through a first round of RT-PCR. TCRdb independently ran MiXCR on the multiplex PCR reads; one entry per CDR3 protein. The sample carries under 400,000 distinct CDR3 sequences, roughly 21% recorded once. Of note for this clonotype: No antigen is known for it.

The chain couples TRBV19 to TRBJ2-3; 7 bases line up with TRBD2. The sample comprised blood. This clonotype was obtained from a woman aged 50 to 65 with Graves' hyperthyroidism. This CDR3 reads CASSSETGGTQYF. For the CDR3, the DNA is TGTGCCAGTAGTTCGGAAACGGGAGGTACGCAGTATTTT.